The sequence of this TCR beta chain was determined in a study of T cells after yellow fever vaccination. About the study: Where fractions had low cell numbers, libraries were prepared from them with the SMART-Seq v4 Ultra Low Input RNA kit.

Notes on the study in general: The study noted that FACS-sorted repertoires could contain abundant clonotypes contaminating from the bulk population.

The CDR3 has 16 amino acids. The J segment lost 9 bases and the V segment lost 0 bases, leaving 7 bases of the junction unmatched. In germline, CDR1 is ENHRY, CDR2 SYGVKD. This clonotype occurred many times. Its specificity is unknown. TCRdb processed the 5' RACE reads anew with MiXCR; each CDR3 protein has one entry. The sample consists of roughly 310,000 distinct CDR3 sequences, around 3.6% of them appearing once. Sequencing was performed on PBMCs, taken on the day of the yellow fever booster vaccination. The TCR sequence derives from a man younger than 35 who received the YFV17D yellow fever vaccine. V and J are TRBV10-3 and TRBJ1-6; the match to TRBD1 covers 8 bases. The CDR3 sequence is CAISESSGGLVSPLHF. As DNA, the CDR3 is TGTGCCATCAGTGAGTCATCAGGGGGCCTAGTTTCACCCCTCCACTTT.